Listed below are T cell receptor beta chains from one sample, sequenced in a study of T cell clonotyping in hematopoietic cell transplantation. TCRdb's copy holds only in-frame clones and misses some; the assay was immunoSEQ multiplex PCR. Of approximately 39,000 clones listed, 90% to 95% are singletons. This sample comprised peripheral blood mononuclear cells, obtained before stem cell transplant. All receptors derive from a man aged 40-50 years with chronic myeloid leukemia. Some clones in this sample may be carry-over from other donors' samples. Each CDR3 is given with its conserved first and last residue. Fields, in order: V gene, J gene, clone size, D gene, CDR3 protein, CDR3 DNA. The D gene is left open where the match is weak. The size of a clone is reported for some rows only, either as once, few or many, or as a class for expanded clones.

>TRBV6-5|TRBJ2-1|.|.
CASSLQGPPYNEQFF
TGTGCCAGCAGTCTACAGGGCCCACCTTACAATGAGCAGTTCTTC
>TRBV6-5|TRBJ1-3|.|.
CASSFSWESGNTIYF
TGTGCCAGCAGCTTCTCTTGGGAGAGTGGAAACACCATATATTTT
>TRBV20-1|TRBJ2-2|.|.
CSARLTGELFF
TGCAGTGCTAGACTGACCGGGGAGCTGTTTTTT
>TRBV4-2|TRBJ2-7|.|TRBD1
CASSQDYRGYHEQYF
TGTGCCAGCAGCCAAGATTACAGGGGCTACCACGAGCAGTACTTC
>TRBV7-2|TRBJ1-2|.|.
CASSLTRTPLGYTF
TGTGCCAGCAGCTTAACAAGAACACCCCTGGGCTACACCTTC
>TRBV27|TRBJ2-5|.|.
CASSLRVQETQYF
TGTGCCAGCAGTTTACGGGTCCAAGAGACCCAGTACTTC
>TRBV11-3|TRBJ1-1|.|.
CASSLETGTEAFF
TGTGCCAGCAGCTTAGAAACGGGCACTGAAGCTTTCTTT
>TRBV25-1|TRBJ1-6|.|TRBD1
CASTAGTGGSSPLHF
TGTGCCAGCACGGCCGGGACAGGGGGAAGTTCACCCCTCCACTTT
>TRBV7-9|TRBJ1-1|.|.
CASSLGVAGARNTEAFF
TGTGCCAGCAGCTTAGGTGTGGCAGGGGCGAGGAACACTGAAGCTTTCTTT
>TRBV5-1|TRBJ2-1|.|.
CATSPGSSYNEQFF
TGCGCCACTTCACCGGGGAGCTCCTACAATGAGCAGTTCTTC
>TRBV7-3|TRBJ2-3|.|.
CASSLTGGSSDTQYF
TGTGCCAGCAGCTTAACGGGGGGTAGTTCCGATACGCAGTATTTT
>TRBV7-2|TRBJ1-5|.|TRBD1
CASSLVTGNQEPQHF
TGTGCCAGCAGCTTAGTGACAGGGAATCAAGAGCCCCAGCATTTT
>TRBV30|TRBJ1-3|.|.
CAWDGISGNTIYF
TGTGCCTGGGATGGGATCTCTGGAAACACCATATATTTT
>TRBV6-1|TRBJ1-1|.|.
CASSEEGNRRNTEAFF
TGTGCCAGCAGTGAAGAGGGGAACAGGCGGAACACTGAAGCTTTCTTT
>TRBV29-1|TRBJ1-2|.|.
CSVEERSKAGYTF
TGCAGCGTTGAAGAACGTAGTAAAGCTGGCTACACCTTC
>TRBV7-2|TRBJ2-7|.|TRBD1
CASRPAGGSYEQYF
TGTGCCAGCCGCCCGGCAGGGGGTTCCTACGAGCAGTACTTC
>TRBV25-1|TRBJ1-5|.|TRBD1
CASSADRGNQPQHF
TGTGCCAGCAGTGCGGACAGGGGGAATCAGCCCCAGCATTTT
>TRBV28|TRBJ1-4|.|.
CASTLQALNEKLFF
TGTGCCAGCACCCTTCAGGCTCTAAATGAAAAACTGTTTTTT
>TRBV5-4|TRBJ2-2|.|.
CASSRDRSTGELFF
TGTGCCAGTTCCCGGGACCGCTCCACCGGGGAGCTGTTTTTT
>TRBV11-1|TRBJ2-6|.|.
CASSFRSMGYSGANVLTF
TGTGCCAGCAGCTTCCGTTCGATGGGTTACTCTGGGGCCAACGTCCTGACTTTC
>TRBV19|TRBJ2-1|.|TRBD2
CASSWTSGGYNEQFF
TGTGCCAGTAGTTGGACTAGCGGGGGATACAATGAGCAGTTCTTC
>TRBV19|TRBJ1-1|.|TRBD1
CASTLGTGGTEAFF
TGTGCCAGTACACTCGGGACAGGTGGGACTGAAGCTTTCTTT
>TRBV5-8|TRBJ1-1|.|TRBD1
CASSLLPGQGFWPPEAFF
TGTGCCAGCAGCTTGCTGCCGGGACAGGGGTTCTGGCCCCCTGAAGCTTTCTTT
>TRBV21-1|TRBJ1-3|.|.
CASSAGSGNTIYF
TGTGCCAGCAGCGCTGGATCTGGAAACACCATATATTTT
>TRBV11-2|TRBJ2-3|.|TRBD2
CASQRLAGGPPGDTQYF
TGTGCCAGCCAAAGGCTAGCGGGGGGGCCGCCAGGCGATACGCAGTATTTT
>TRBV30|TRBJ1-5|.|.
CAWRGDSNQPQHF
TGTGCCTGGAGGGGGGACAGCAATCAGCCCCAGCATTTT
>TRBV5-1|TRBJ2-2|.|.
CASSSGSGGTGELFF
TGCGCCAGCAGCTCCGGGAGTGGGGGAACCGGGGAGCTGTTTTTT
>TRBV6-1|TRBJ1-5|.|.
CASSLDRNQPQHF
TGTGCCAGCAGTCTCGACAGAAATCAGCCCCAGCATTTT
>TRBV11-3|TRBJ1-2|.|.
CASSPRGYGYTF
TGTGCCAGCAGCCCCAGAGGCTATGGCTACACCTTC
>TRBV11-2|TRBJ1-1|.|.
CASSPDWDTEAFF
TGTGCCAGCAGCCCAGACTGGGACACTGAAGCTTTCTTT
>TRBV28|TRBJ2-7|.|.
CASSRMGYEQYF
TGTGCCAGCAGTCGAATGGGATACGAGCAGTACTTC
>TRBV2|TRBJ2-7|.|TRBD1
CASSVRPDRTSYEQYF
TGTGCCAGCAGTGTGCGTCCGGACAGGACTTCCTACGAGCAGTACTTC
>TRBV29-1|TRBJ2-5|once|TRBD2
CSVERAGGRGETQYF
TGCAGCGTTGAAAGAGCGGGGGGTCGGGGAGAGACCCAGTACTTC
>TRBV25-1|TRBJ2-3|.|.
CASSDQTRSISTDTQYF
TGTGCCAGCAGTGACCAGACAAGATCCATCAGCACAGATACGCAGTATTTT
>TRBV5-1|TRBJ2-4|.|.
CASGRGDTKNIQYF
TGCGCCAGCGGAAGGGGGGACACCAAAAACATTCAGTACTTC
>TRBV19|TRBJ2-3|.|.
CASSIGEDTQYF
TGTGCCAGTAGTATCGGGGAAGATACGCAGTATTTT
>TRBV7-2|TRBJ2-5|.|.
CASSSPGGGGETQYF
TGTGCCAGCAGCTCCCCCGGGGGCGGGGGAGAGACCCAGTACTTC
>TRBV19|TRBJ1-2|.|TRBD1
CASSTGQGVSGYTF
TGTGCCAGTAGTACGGGACAGGGCGTATCCGGCTACACCTTC
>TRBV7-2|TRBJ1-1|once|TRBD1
CASSDRGIDEAFF
TGTGCCAGCAGCGACAGGGGTATCGATGAAGCTTTCTTT
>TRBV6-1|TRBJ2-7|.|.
CASRVQGNSYEQYF
TGTGCCAGCAGGGTTCAGGGGAACTCCTACGAGCAGTACTTC
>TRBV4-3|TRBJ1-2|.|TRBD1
CASSQGIGTARGGYTF
TGCGCCAGCAGCCAAGGAATCGGGACAGCCAGGGGGGGGTACACCTTC
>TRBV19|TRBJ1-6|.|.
CASSAYSNSPLHF
TGTGCCAGTAGTGCCTACAGTAATTCACCCCTCCACTTT
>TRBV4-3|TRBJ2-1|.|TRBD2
CASSQDPGVAGGIGNEQFF
TGCGCCAGCAGCCAGGACCCTGGGGTAGCGGGGGGGATCGGCAATGAGCAGTTCTTC
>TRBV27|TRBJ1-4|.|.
CASSSRETSIGGKLFF
TGTGCCAGCAGTTCCAGGGAAACCTCTATAGGGGGAAAACTGTTTTTT
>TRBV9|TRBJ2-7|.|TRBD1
CASSVAGQELPYEQYF
TGTGCCAGCAGCGTAGCGGGACAGGAATTACCCTACGAGCAGTACTTC